One T cell receptor (beta chain) is described in this entry. This sample was included in a study of cytomegalovirus exposure and HLA in healthy donors. For the study at large: Counted in an early data release were approximately 80 million unique TCRs from HLA-typed donors.

The CDR3 consists of 13 residues. The J segment lost 2 bases and the V segment lost 4 bases, leaving 4 bases of the junction unmatched. The germline V gene encodes CDR1 GTSNPN and CDR2 SVGIG (reference sequence). The PCR used 60 Vbeta and 13 Jbeta primers. Sequencing used immunoSEQ multiplex PCR; TCRdb keeps in-frame clones, though not all of them. The repertoire holds about 160,000 clones, with 70% to 80% as singletons. This receptor was taken from a man aged 25-45 years in good health and CMV-seropositive. V and J are TRBV30 and TRBJ1-2; 7 bases line up with TRBD1. Material for sequencing was PBMCs. The DNA of the CDR3 is TGTGCCTGGACCTCACAGGGGAACTATGGCTACACCTTC. It specifies CAWTSQGNYGYTF.